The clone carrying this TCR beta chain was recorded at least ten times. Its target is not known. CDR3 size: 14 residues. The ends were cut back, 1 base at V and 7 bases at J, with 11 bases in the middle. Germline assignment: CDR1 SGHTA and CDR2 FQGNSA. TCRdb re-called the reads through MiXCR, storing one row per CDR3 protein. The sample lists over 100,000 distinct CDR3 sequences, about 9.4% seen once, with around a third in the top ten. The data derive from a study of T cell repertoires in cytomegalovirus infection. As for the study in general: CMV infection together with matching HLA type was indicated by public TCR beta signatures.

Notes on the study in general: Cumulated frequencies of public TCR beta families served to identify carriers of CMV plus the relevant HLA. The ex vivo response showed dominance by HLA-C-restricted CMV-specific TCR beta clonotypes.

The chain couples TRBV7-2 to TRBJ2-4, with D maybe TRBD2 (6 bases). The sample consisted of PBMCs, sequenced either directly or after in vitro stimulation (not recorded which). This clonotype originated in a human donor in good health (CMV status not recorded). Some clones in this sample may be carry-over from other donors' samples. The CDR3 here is CASSLGGGMNIQYF. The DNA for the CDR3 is TGTGCCAGCAGCTTAGGTGGGGGGATGAACATTCAGTACTTC.